This is a list of T cell receptor beta chains from one sample in a study of spatial heterogeneity in lung cancer. TCRdb redid the calling of the 5' RACE reads with MiXCR, one entry per CDR3 protein. The sample has 51,000 or so distinct CDR3 sequences, less than 9.5% seen once. This specimen was PBMCs, taken at follow-up. Every receptor here comes from a female donor with early-stage non-small cell lung cancer. Each CDR3 is given with its conserved first and last residue. The D gene is left open where the match is weak. Rows give clone size only sometimes, using once, few, many, or a class for an expanded clone.

D: -
size: many
J: TRBJ1-5
V: TRBV20-1
DNA: TGCAGTGCTAATGACCGAATAGGGCCCCAGCATTTT
CDR3: CSANDRIGPQHF

D: TRBD1
size: many
J: TRBJ1-5
V: TRBV6-5
DNA: TGTGCCAGCAGTTACTCAGGGGGCGGAAATCAGCCCCAGCATTTT
CDR3: CASSYSGGGNQPQHF

D: -
size: many
J: TRBJ2-7
V: TRBV3-1
DNA: TGTGCCAGCAGCCAAGAAAGGACGGCAGGGCGGATGGCTTACGAGCAGTACTTC
CDR3: CASSQERTAGRMAYEQYF

D: TRBD1
size: -
J: TRBJ1-1
V: TRBV20-1
DNA: TGCAGTGCTAGCCAGGGGGCAAGAACCGAAGCTTTCTTT
CDR3: CSASQGARTEAFF

D: -
size: few
J: TRBJ1-2
V: TRBV20-1
DNA: TGCAGTGCCCGAAACATCCGAGGATTTGGCTACACCTTC
CDR3: CSARNIRGFGYTF

D: -
size: many
J: TRBJ2-3
V: TRBV5-1
DNA: TGCGCCAGCAGCAAACGGGGTTCCACAGATACGCAGTATTTT
CDR3: CASSKRGSTDTQYF

D: TRBD1
size: many
J: TRBJ2-1
V: TRBV7-8
DNA: TGTGCCAGCAGCCTATCGGACAGGGTGGGCGATGAGCAGTTCTTC
CDR3: CASSLSDRVGDEQFF

D: TRBD1
size: -
J: TRBJ2-3
V: TRBV7-3
DNA: TGTGCCAGCAGCTTAAATCCGGGACAGGCACCCTCCACAGATACGCAGTATTTT
CDR3: CASSLNPGQAPSTDTQYF

D: -
size: many
J: TRBJ2-3
V: TRBV24-1
DNA: TGTGCCACCAGTGATCGAAAGGGGCTCACAGATACGCAGTATTTT
CDR3: CATSDRKGLTDTQYF

D: -
size: many
J: TRBJ1-6
V: TRBV5-4
DNA: TGTGCCAGCAGCAGGGGCGGGCAGGTAGATTCACCCCTCCACTTT
CDR3: CASSRGGQVDSPLHF

D: TRBD1
size: many
J: TRBJ2-3
V: TRBV27
DNA: TGTGCCAGCAGTTTCAGGGACAGGGGGTTAGATACGCAGTATTTT
CDR3: CASSFRDRGLDTQYF

D: TRBD2
size: few
J: TRBJ2-3
V: TRBV6-2/TRBV6-3
DNA: TGTGCCAGCAGTTACAACAGAGCGGGGGGTTCGACAGATACGCAGTATTTT
CDR3: CASSYNRAGGSTDTQYF

D: TRBD1
size: many
J: TRBJ1-2
V: TRBV7-2
DNA: TGTGCCAGCAGCTCCGGACAGGGGGCGCGTTATGGCTACACCTTC
CDR3: CASSSGQGARYGYTF

D: -
size: few
J: TRBJ1-3
V: TRBV9
DNA: TGTGCCAGCAGCGTATCCCTGCCCCCTGGAAACACCATATATTTT
CDR3: CASSVSLPPGNTIYF

D: TRBD2
size: few
J: TRBJ2-1
V: TRBV29-1
DNA: TGCAGCGTTTTCAGCGGGGATGAGCAGTTCTTC
CDR3: CSVFSGDEQFF

D: -
size: many
J: TRBJ2-5
V: TRBV27
DNA: TGTGCCAGCAGACGAAATTTGTACCAAGAGACCCAGTACTTC
CDR3: CASRRNLYQETQYF

D: TRBD1
size: many
J: TRBJ2-7
V: TRBV29-1
DNA: TGCAGCGTTGAACTGACAGGGGTGGACGAGCAGTACTTC
CDR3: CSVELTGVDEQYF

D: -
size: many
J: TRBJ2-7
V: TRBV20-1
DNA: TGCAGTGCTCAAGGGGGGCGGTCCTACGAGCAGTACTTC
CDR3: CSAQGGRSYEQYF

D: -
size: few
J: TRBJ1-3
V: TRBV9
DNA: TGTGCCAGCAGCGTAGAGGGACGGTACAACACCATATATTTT
CDR3: CASSVEGRYNTIYF

D: -
size: -
J: TRBJ2-2
V: TRBV2
DNA: TGTGCCAGCAGCGGACGATACACCGGGGAGCTGTTTTTT
CDR3: CASSGRYTGELFF

D: -
size: many
J: TRBJ1-5
V: TRBV30
DNA: TGTGCCTGGAGTGTACGCCCGTCTCGCCAAGCTCCCTATAGCAATCAGCCCCAGCATTTT
CDR3: CAWSVRPSRQAPYSNQPQHF

D: TRBD2
size: many
J: TRBJ2-7
V: TRBV5-1
DNA: TGCGCCAGCAGCTCCACTAGCGGGTCCTACGAGCAGTACTTC
CDR3: CASSSTSGSYEQYF

D: TRBD1
size: many
J: TRBJ2-1
V: TRBV29-1
DNA: TGCAGCGGGACAGGGGTTAACCATGAGCAGTTCTTC
CDR3: CSGTGVNHEQFF

D: -
size: many
J: TRBJ1-2
V: TRBV18
DNA: TGTGCCAGCTCACCCCAAGGAAATGGCTACACCTTC
CDR3: CASSPQGNGYTF

D: TRBD1
size: few
J: TRBJ1-2
V: TRBV27
DNA: TGTGCCAGCAGTTTATCGGGACAGGGGGGGAACTATGGCTACACCTTC
CDR3: CASSLSGQGGNYGYTF

D: -
size: -
J: TRBJ2-1
V: TRBV19
DNA: TGTGCCAGTAGGGGGACCTACAATGAGCAGTTCTTC
CDR3: CASRGTYNEQFF

D: TRBD2
size: many
J: TRBJ2-7
V: TRBV29-1
DNA: TGCAGCGTTTTGAGCGGGGAAAGCTACGAGCAGTACTTC
CDR3: CSVLSGESYEQYF

D: TRBD2
size: -
J: TRBJ2-5
V: TRBV7-2
DNA: TGTGCCAGCAGCTTAAGGGCTAGCGGGGGCCAAGAGACCCAGTACTTC
CDR3: CASSLRASGGQETQYF

D: -
size: many
J: TRBJ1-1
V: TRBV18
DNA: TGTGCCAGCTCACCGAAAACAGGGCCGCCTGTCGAAGCTTTCTTT
CDR3: CASSPKTGPPVEAFF

D: TRBD2
size: -
J: TRBJ2-1
V: TRBV19
DNA: TGTGCCAGTATCTCCAGGGCTAGCGGGAGCTATGAGCAGTTCTTC
CDR3: CASISRASGSYEQFF

D: -
size: -
J: TRBJ2-7
V: TRBV13
DNA: TGTGCCAGCAGCTTAGGGAGGTTCGACAGGACCCAAGGGGAGCAGTACTTC
CDR3: CASSLGRFDRTQGEQYF

D: -
size: many
J: TRBJ2-1
V: TRBV30
DNA: TGTGCCTGGGGAATCTCGCATGAGCAGTTCTTC
CDR3: CAWGISHEQFF

D: -
size: once
J: TRBJ1-6
V: TRBV27
DNA: TGTGACAGCGGGGGCCTGGACAAATGGGATTCACCCCTCCACTTT
CDR3: CDSGGLDKWDSPLHF